This T cell receptor (beta chain) was profiled in a study of regulatory T cells in long-lasting Graves disease. Broader study findings: Persistent Graves' patients had lower TCR diversity than newly diagnosed ones. TRBV28, TRBJ1-2 and TRBJ2-5 were segments that persistent disease favored.

As concerns this clonotype: Its antigen is as yet unknown.

Through Arm-PCR of CDR3 regions and iRepertoire HTBI primers, TCR beta libraries were built. TCRdb re-called the multiplex PCR reads through MiXCR, storing one row per CDR3 protein. Of over 300,000 distinct CDR3 sequences in the sample, roughly a sixth are singletons; the top ten hold approximately 22%. Time point meaning: newly diagnosed GD, antithyroid drugs for less than 3 months. From RNA extracted from PBMCs, the TCR library was made. CDR1 and CDR2 (germline): LNHDA, SQIVND (reference sequence). This CDR3 spans 14 amino acids. V was clipped by 6 bases and J by 4 bases, with 13 bases between them.

V and J are TRBV19 and TRBJ1-3, with D tentatively TRBD1 (5 bases). This clonotype was obtained from a female donor with Graves disease. Sequencing was performed on peripheral blood mononuclear cells (PBMCs), taken at new diagnosis, from a patient treated with antithyroid drugs. The CDR3 here is CASRGTGRGNTIYF. The CDR3 bases are TGTGCCAGTAGGGGGACGGGGCGAGGAAACACCATATATTTT.